This is a list of T cell receptor beta chains from one sample in a study of graft-versus-host responses after intestinal transplantation. Here immunoSEQ multiplex PCR was the method, and the copy in TCRdb shows in-frame clones only, minus some. Among 6,500 to 10,000 clones, approximately 29% were seen once, and the ten largest hold approximately 6%. This material consisted of alloreactive CD4+ T cells from a mixed lymphocyte reaction culture, taken before intestinal transplant. All receptors come from a human patient who received an intestinal transplant. Both conserved end residues are part of each CDR3. The D gene is left open where the match is weak. Size tells how often a clone was seen (once, few, many) or the class of an expanded clone, and some rows leave it out.

d_call,clone_size,v_call,j_call,cdr3_aa,cdr3_nt
.,few,TRBV10-1,TRBJ2-1,CASSESPGNEQFF,TGCGCCAGCAGTGAGTCGCCCGGGAATGAGCAGTTCTTC
.,many,TRBV18,TRBJ2-7,CASSRSTGLGSYEQYF,TGTGCCAGCTCACGAAGCACAGGGTTAGGCTCCTACGAGCAGTACTTC
.,.,TRBV6-6,TRBJ2-7,CASSYAREATYEQYF,TGTGCCAGCAGTTACGCGAGGGAAGCAACCTACGAGCAGTACTTC
.,.,TRBV27,TRBJ2-1,CASSLSQNPRSSYNEQFF,TGTGCCAGCAGTTTATCCCAAAACCCGCGGAGCTCCTACAATGAGCAGTTCTTC
.,.,TRBV6-5,TRBJ2-3,CASSYVATTDTQYF,TGTGCCAGCAGTTACGTGGCAACCACAGATACGCAGTATTTT
.,medium-sized,TRBV10-2,TRBJ1-5,CASSEQGFQPQHF,TGCGCCAGCAGCGAACAGGGTTTTCAGCCCCAGCATTTT
.,.,TRBV7-8,TRBJ2-1,CASSPWTGARGSGSDEQFF,TGTGCCAGCAGCCCTTGGACAGGGGCGCGGGGTAGCGGGAGTGATGAGCAGTTCTTC
.,medium-sized,TRBV27,TRBJ2-5,CASSLYLGAGTQYF,TGTGCCAGCAGTTTATATCTAGGCGCTGGGACCCAGTACTTC
TRBD1,.,TRBV4-1,TRBJ2-1,CASSQEDPGGKFF,TGCGCCAGCAGCCAAGAAGACCCAGGGGGCAAGTTCTTC
TRBD1,few,TRBV6-4,TRBJ1-6,CASSAGGYNSPLHF,TGTGCCAGCAGTGCAGGGGGCTATAATTCACCCCTCCACTTT